This TCR beta chain was obtained from a study of identical twins. Findings and caveats of the study: Weaker excess twin sharing was observed in beta out-of-frame sequences. The same donors were not followed; conclusions instead depended on cross-sectional statistical analysis. Out-of-frame alpha sequences common to twins exhibited a surplus of low generation probability.

CDR3 length: 16 amino acids. The junction had 15 bases not matched to a gene; V was cut back by 6 bases and J by 5 bases. Each donor (without exception) was a healthy Caucasian. The sample holds many counts of this clonotype. No antigen is known for it. TCRdb fed the 5' RACE reads into MiXCR, producing one record per CDR3 protein. Of a few hundred thousand distinct CDR3 sequences listed, 6.5% to 9.5% were seen once; the top ten hold 3%. This sample was also put to use in a study of yellow fever vaccine responses in identical twins.

What was sequenced was CD8+ T cells sorted from blood. This TCR derives from a woman between 18 and 29 years old in good health. The chain carries TRBV12-3 or TRBV12-4 and TRBJ2-5; 7 nucleotides align to TRBD2. As DNA, the CDR3 is TGTGCCAGCAGCGCCCGCGGGGGAGCAGTTTTGGAGACCCAGTACTTC. This codes for CASSARGGAVLETQYF.